The sequence of this T cell receptor beta chain was determined in a study of blood T cell repertoires in COVID-19. Study context: Both acute and convalescent COVID-19 samples were obtained from the United States, Italy and Spain. T cells, B-cell-depleted T cells, or PBMCs supplied cDNA or gDNA.

Using immunoSEQ multiplex PCR, the repertoire was profiled, and TCRdb retains in-frame clones only, with some absent. The sample has approximately 320,000 clones; roughly 85% are singletons. The CDR3 is 15 residues long. V lost 3 bases and J 0 bases, leaving 9 bases between the germline ends. Germline V lookup: CDR1 LNHDA, CDR2 SQIVND (reference sequence). The chain recombines TRBV19 with TRBJ2-1, with a tentative D call TRBD2 (5 bases). The receptor comes from a human donor in a cohort sampled during active COVID-19. The sequencing sample was made of peripheral blood. CDR3 sequence: CASSISTSSYNEQFF. As DNA, the CDR3 is TGTGCCAGTAGTATCTCCACTAGCTCCTACAATGAGCAGTTCTTC.